This is a list of T cell receptor beta chains from one sample in a study of graft-versus-host responses after intestinal transplantation. Clones were sequenced by immunoSEQ multiplex PCR, and TCRdb holds only the in-frame ones, with some missing. The table records approximately 70,000 clones, nearly 85% of them present only once. For these receptors, no antigen is known. The sequencing used unstimulated CD4+ T cells sorted from spleen or lymph node cells, collected before transplant. These receptors all stem from a human donor who was the organ donor for an intestinal transplant. CDR3s include the opening cysteine and the closing phenylalanine or tryptophan. The D gene is left open where the match is weak. Size is omitted from some rows. Given values are once, few, many or a class for expanded clones.

D,V,size,J,CDR3,DNA
.,TRBV5-1,.,TRBJ2-3,CASSSLVTDTQYF,TGCGCCAGCAGCTCTTTAGTCACAGATACGCAGTATTTT
TRBD1,TRBV28,.,TRBJ1-2,CASSSAGQWGGYTF,TGTGCCAGCAGTTCCGCGGGACAGTGGGGCGGCTACACCTTC
TRBD2,TRBV10-3,.,TRBJ2-3,CAISERGGAWGDTQYF,TGTGCCATCAGTGAGCGCGGGGGGGCGTGGGGAGATACGCAGTATTTT
.,TRBV27,.,TRBJ1-4,CASSLSRSQPGNEKLFF,TGTGCCAGCAGTTTATCTCGGTCCCAACCAGGGAATGAAAAACTGTTTTTT
.,TRBV28,once,TRBJ1-6,CASSLGPNNSPLHF,TGTGCCAGCAGTTTAGGCCCCAATAATTCACCCCTCCACTTT
.,TRBV2,few,TRBJ1-1,CASSDETSREAFF,TGTGCCAGCAGTGACGAGACAAGTAGAGAAGCTTTCTTT
TRBD1,TRBV28,.,TRBJ1-5,CASNRDRGPPSNQPQHF,TGTGCCAGCAACCGGGACAGGGGGCCTCCTAGCAATCAGCCCCAGCATTTT
.,TRBV9,.,TRBJ2-5,CASSTGLSETQYF,TGTGCCAGCAGCACGGGACTTTCGGAGACCCAGTACTTC
.,TRBV11-3,.,TRBJ2-2,CASSGQSGNTGELFF,TGTGCCAGCAGCGGACAGAGTGGAAACACCGGGGAGCTGTTTTTT
.,TRBV18,.,TRBJ1-5,CASSPRAGRVDQPQHF,TGTGCCAGCTCACCACGGGCCGGGAGGGTTGATCAGCCCCAGCATTTT
.,TRBV7-2,few,TRBJ1-2,CASSLFGQNYGYTF,TGTGCCAGCAGCCTATTCGGACAGAACTATGGCTACACCTTC
TRBD2,TRBV6-1,.,TRBJ2-2,CASSGTSGGANTGELFF,TGTGCCAGCAGTGGGACTAGCGGGGGAGCGAACACCGGGGAGCTGTTTTTT
.,TRBV20-1,.,TRBJ2-5,CSARWRETQYF,TGCAGTGCTAGATGGAGAGAGACCCAGTACTTC
.,TRBV27,.,TRBJ1-2,CASSQRGYGYTF,TGTGCCAGCAGTCAACGGGGCTATGGCTACACCTTC
TRBD1,TRBV7-9,.,TRBJ1-2,CASSLIDRGGYTF,TGTGCCAGCAGCTTAATAGACAGGGGCGGCTACACCTTC
.,TRBV2,.,TRBJ2-2,CASLRAGARTGELFF,TGTGCCAGCCTTCGGGCGGGGGCCCGTACCGGGGAGCTGTTTTTT
TRBD1,TRBV2,.,TRBJ1-6,CASSAQGQNNSPLHF,TGTGCCAGCAGTGCCCAGGGACAGAATAATTCACCCCTCCACTTT
.,TRBV25-1,.,TRBJ1-2,CASSGTGTIRGYTF,TGTGCCAGCAGTGGGACCGGGACTATAAGAGGCTACACCTTC
.,TRBV20-1,.,TRBJ2-5,CSARRETQYF,TGCAGTGCTAGGCGGGAGACCCAGTACTTC
.,TRBV15,once,TRBJ2-3,CATSRDSGTDTQYF,TGTGCCACCAGCAGAGACTCGGGAACAGATACGCAGTATTTT
.,TRBV10-1,.,TRBJ1-1,CASSEDQGMNTEAFF,TGCGCCAGCAGTGAGGATCAGGGGATGAACACTGAAGCTTTCTTT
TRBD1,TRBV7-6,.,TRBJ2-1,CASSFPRDRPDNEQFF,TGTGCCAGCAGCTTTCCCCGGGACAGGCCTGACAATGAGCAGTTCTTC
TRBD1,TRBV30,.,TRBJ1-1,CAWGTPGQGAYTEAFF,TGTGCCTGGGGGACCCCGGGACAGGGGGCATACACTGAAGCTTTCTTT
TRBD1,TRBV5-1,.,TRBJ1-1,CASSSRQGAWSRSDTEAFF,TGCGCCAGCAGCTCAAGACAGGGGGCGTGGAGTAGGTCGGACACTGAAGCTTTCTTT
TRBD2,TRBV6-1,.,TRBJ2-4,CASSEAGGRLAKNIQYF,TGTGCCAGCAGCGAAGCGGGGGGGCGACTAGCCAAAAACATTCAGTACTTC
TRBD2,TRBV7-7,once,TRBJ2-1,CASSLAGGPVSYNEQFF,TGTGCTAGCAGCTTAGCGGGGGGGCCGGTTTCCTACAATGAGCAGTTCTTC
.,TRBV28,.,TRBJ1-2,CASSPQGLYGYTF,TGTGCCAGCAGTCCCCAGGGACTCTATGGCTACACCTTC
.,TRBV28,.,TRBJ1-6,CATRWRTDSSPLHF,TGTGCCACGCGTTGGCGGACAGACTCTTCACCCCTCCACTTT
.,TRBV5-1,.,TRBJ2-2,CASSLVTATGELFF,TGCGCCAGCAGCTTGGTCACAGCAACCGGGGAGCTGTTTTTT
TRBD1,TRBV15,.,TRBJ1-4,CATSRATGGLNEKLFF,TGTGCCACCAGCAGAGCCACAGGGGGCCTTAATGAAAAACTGTTTTTT
.,TRBV5-1,once,TRBJ2-2,CASSLEARGSAGELFF,TGCGCCAGCAGCTTGGAGGCCAGGGGAAGCGCCGGGGAGCTGTTTTTT
TRBD1,TRBV28,.,TRBJ1-2,CASSLGTGANYGYTF,TGTGCCAGCAGTTTAGGGACAGGCGCTAACTATGGCTACACCTTC
.,TRBV28,few,TRBJ1-2,CASSFRTGYTF,TGTGCCAGCAGTTTCAGAACAGGCTACACCTTC